The table lists the clone carrying this TCR beta chain with a few counts. The CDR3 consists of 13 residues. V was shortened by 6 bases and J by 4 bases, with 12 bases between the two germline ends. Per the germline V gene, CDR1 is MNHNS and CDR2 is SASEGT. The data stem from a study of CD8 T cells in Susac syndrome. cDNA came from about 0.5 to 1 ug RNA primed by random hexamers. TCRdb redid the calling of the immunoSEQ multiplex PCR reads with MiXCR, one entry per CDR3 protein. The data show about 190,000 distinct CDR3 sequences, roughly nine tenths seen once. The sequenced material came from CD4+ T cells from PBMCs. The clonotype comes from a human donor with Susac syndrome. This sequence joins TRBV6-1 and TRBJ2-5, with D maybe TRBD2 (6 bases). The CDR3 region has the DNA TGTGCCAGCAGCAAAATGGGGGGAGAGACCCAGTACTTC. It encodes CASSKMGGETQYF.